The clone carrying this T cell receptor beta chain was observed once. This CDR3 has 14 amino acids. Trimming took off 4 bases at V and 2 bases at J, with 12 bases between the two ends. Germline CDR1 reads SGHNT; CDR2 reads YYREEE (reference sequence). This sample is drawn from a study of blood T cell repertoires in COVID-19. In the study overall: COVID-19 samples from acute and convalescent phases originated in the United States, Italy and Spain.

Profiling relied on immunoSEQ multiplex PCR, and the TCRdb table lists in-frame clones only, not all of them. Among 300,000 to 450,000 clones listed, approximately 89% were seen once. The source material was peripheral blood. The clonotype comes from a woman aged 55-69 years with COVID-19, enrolled during active disease. The rearrangement links TRBV5-4 to TRBJ1-2; a possible D gene is TRBD1 (5 bases). Here the CDR3 DNA reads TGTGCCAGCAGCCCTCCCGGACAAAACTATGGCTACACCTTC. Translation gives CASSPPGQNYGYTF. Full variable domain (outside the CDR3, taken from reference TRBV5-4 and TRBJ1-2): ETGVTQSPTHLIKTRGQQVTLRCSSQSGHNTVSWYQQALGQGPQFIFQYYREEENGRGNFPPRFSGLQFPNYSSELNVNALELDDSALYLCASSPPGQNYGYTFGSGTRLTVV.